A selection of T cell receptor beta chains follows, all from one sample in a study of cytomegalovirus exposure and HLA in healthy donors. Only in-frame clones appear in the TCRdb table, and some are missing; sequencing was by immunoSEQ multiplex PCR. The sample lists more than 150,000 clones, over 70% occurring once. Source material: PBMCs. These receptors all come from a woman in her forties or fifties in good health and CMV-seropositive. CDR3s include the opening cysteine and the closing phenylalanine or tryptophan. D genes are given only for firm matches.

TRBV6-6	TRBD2	CASSYVAGGETQYF
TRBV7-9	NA	CASSRLGGAGELFF
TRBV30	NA	CAWTGSSTGELFF
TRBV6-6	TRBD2	CASSYWREGKQYF
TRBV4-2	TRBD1	CASSQEQGARGTEAFF
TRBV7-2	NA	CASSLAGLNSPLHF
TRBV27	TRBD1	CASSLPTGEEDYEQYF
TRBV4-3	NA	CASSQDTGREQYF
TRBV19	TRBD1	CASSILQGAEGNQPQHF
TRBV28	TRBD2	CAVGGTNTGELFF
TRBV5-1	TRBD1	CASSWMTGRGTEAFF
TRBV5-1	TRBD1	CASSRDRNTEAFF
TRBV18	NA	CASSTSSGAGNTIYF
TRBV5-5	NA	CASSLVRRQGNTEAFF
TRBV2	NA	CASSPPSGGANVLTF
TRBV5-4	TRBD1	CASSRGQGGNEQYF
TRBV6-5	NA	CASSYSPLRGGDGYTF
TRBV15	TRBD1	CATSRNRGRYEQYF
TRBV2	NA	CASIPRDQTGELFF
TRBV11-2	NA	CASSLGGGSGNTIYF